Sequencing of this TCR beta chain was carried out in a study of Graves' ophthalmopathy and Graves' hyperthyroidism. Certain patients, namely those with other autoimmune diseases, uncontrolled infections, pregnancy or lactation, were excluded. The study amplified TCR beta CDR3 regions using RNA transcripts. First-round RT-PCR used HTBI primers; second-round multiplex PCR followed. TCRdb reprocessed the multiplex PCR reads with MiXCR, giving one entry per CDR3 protein. The sample yields about 500,000 distinct CDR3 sequences, 13% to 15% seen once. The V segment lost 4 bases and the J segment 2 bases; nucleotides outside the gene matches: 11. Germline CDR1 is SGDLS and CDR2 is YYNGEE. The CDR3 extends over 16 amino acids.

This sequence was found in a woman in her thirties with Graves' ophthalmopathy. The J gene is TRBJ2-7, the V gene TRBV9; 8 bases match TRBD2. The sample comprised blood. Written as DNA, the CDR3 is TGTGCCAGCAGCCCCCGGGAGGGTGTCTTCACCTACGAGCAGTACTTC. This translates into CASSPREGVFTYEQYF.